This TCR beta chain originates from a study of Graves' ophthalmopathy and Graves' hyperthyroidism. Concerning this clonotype itself: The antigen is not known. Mismatch with germline at one junction end may stem from a read error.

The germline V gene encodes CDR1 SQVTM and CDR2 ANQGSEA. CDR3 length: 13 amino acids. Study-wide points: A 13-signature model separated ophthalmopathy from stable hyperthyroidism, reaching about 90% sensitivity and approximately 81% specificity cross-validated. In predicting ophthalmopathy progression, the model reached roughly 69% sensitivity and around 72% specificity.

Transcripts of RNA were the source for amplifying TCR beta CDR3 regions. After a first-round RT-PCR with HTBI primers, a second-round multiplex PCR was run. TCRdb passed the multiplex PCR reads through MiXCR, listing each CDR3 protein once. The table shows some 1.1 million distinct CDR3 sequences, with about 36% occurring only once. The chain uses TRBV29-1 and TRBJ2-1; TRBD1 is a possible D gene (5 bases). This receptor was taken from an adult man with Graves' hyperthyroidism. The sequenced sample was peripheral blood or thyroid tissue (not recorded which). The DNA of the CDR3 is TGCAGCATTGAAGGGGCCAGGACAAATGAGCAGTTCTTC. Residues: CSIEGARTNEQFF.